This TCR beta chain was sequenced for a study of early T cells in non-severe SARS-CoV-2 infection (dated by TCRdb to 2020 to 2023). As for the study more broadly: Because TCR sequencing relied on bulk RNA taken from unsorted whole blood, pairing of alpha and beta chains was not possible.

General conclusions and limits of the study: VDJdb matching was skewed toward anti-spike CD8 responses and likely underestimated virus-specific expansions, missing private and CD4 specificities.

A case-control design nested within a healthcare worker cohort in London, UK, was used, with weekly nasopharyngeal swab PCR tests and blood sampling performed. Healthcare workers were recruited during the week of the UK lockdown, between 23 and 31 March 2020, and followed weekly for up to roughly 16 weeks. Libraries came from 5' RACE. Sequencing relied on a NextSeq 500. To correct for sequencing error and PCR bias, the TCR library protocol tagged individual cDNA molecules with unique molecular identifiers. TCR alpha and beta chains were both sequenced, and the abundances of alpha and beta sequences in each sample were closely correlated with each other. Per the source publication's procedure: V gene, J gene and CDR3 annotation of TCR sequences was performed with Decombinator V4. Expanded TCRs were defined as changing significantly between any two time points under a Poisson model with p below 0.0001. Abundances of TCRs were expressed as counts per million after normalisation to the total number of TCRs sequenced in each sample. MAIT TCRs were defined by TRAV1-2 paired with TRAJ12, TRAJ20 or TRAJ33, and iNKT TCRs by TRAV10 paired with TRAJ18. VDJdb, accessed on 1 November 2021, was searched for TCRs annotated for CMV, EBV and SARS-CoV-2, and TCRs annotated for more than one antigen were excluded. TCRdb applied fastp at Q25 and MiXCR to the public reads, then kept only in-frame beta chains. Each entry merges the rows of one CDR3 protein and shows their most common DNA and genes. The V and J calls here are based on TCRdb, not the publication. For this sample there are tens of thousands of distinct CDR3 sequences; about 10% appear just once. 5.7% of the sample is in the top ten clones.

For CDR1 and CDR2, the germline V gene lists SGHAT and FQNNGV. There are 15 amino acids in the CDR3, from cysteine to phenylalanine inclusive. This entry keeps only the CDR3 DNA: 45 bases, framed from base 1. The V end loses 2 bases and the J end loses 3 bases, and a stretch of 12 bases separates them. Worth noting for this clonotype: This clone's antigen is unknown. No base quality values were provided; no much bigger clone lies one nucleotide off.

The sequenced sample was whole blood, obtained at baseline. The V and J genes are TRBV11-2 and TRBJ2-3; a tentative D call is TRBD1 (5 bases match). The receptor's source is an adult who was a healthcare worker with PCR-confirmed SARS-CoV-2 infection or an uninfected control (not recorded which). The DNA sequence is given as TGTGCCAGCAGCTTAAGGCGAGCAGGGACAGATACGCAGTATTTT. The encoded protein is CASSLRRAGTDTQYF.